These 14 T cell receptor beta chains came from one sample sequenced in a study of coeliac disease. Whole-study findings and limits: In active celiac disease, intraepithelial and lamina propria TRB and TRG repertoires were less clonal than controls.

These receptors are not linked to any known antigen. Profiled with immunoSEQ multiplex PCR; TCRdb holds only in-frame clones, not every one. The table includes more than 6,000 clones, almost 70% detected once. Sequenced: lamina propria lymphocytes from the gut. These receptors all come from a woman younger than 35 with active celiac disease.

V is TRBV4-1 and J is TRBJ1-5, with D maybe TRBD1 (6 bases). CDR1 and CDR2 from the germline V gene are MGHRA and YSYEKL. The CDR3 is 15 amino acids. V was shortened by 4 bases and J by 1 base, with 11 bases between the two germline ends. The CDR3, as DNA: TGCGCCAGCAGCCCAGGGGATGCGAGCAATCAGCCCCAGCATTTT. Protein: CASSPGDASNQPQHF.

The chain combines TRBV4-1 with TRBJ2-1, with 11 bases fitting TRBD2. V gave up 0 bases and J gave up 15 bases; unmatched junction bases: 10. Germline values: CDR1 MGHRA, CDR2 YSYEKL. The CDR3 length is 15 residues. The CDR3 spells CASSQDQTSGSARFF. CDR3 bases: TGCGCCAGCAGCCAAGATCAAACTAGCGGGAGCGCCCGGTTCTTC.

This clone has just a few counts. The J gene is TRBJ2-1, the V gene TRBV19; maybe TRBD1 (8 bases). The CDR3 is made up of 18 amino acids. The V end was cut by 8 bases, the J end by 0 bases, with 23 bases between. Germline CDR1 LNHDA, CDR2 SQIVND (reference sequence). CDR3 nucleotides: TGTGCCAGTGACGGGGGGACAGGAGGTCCCAGCTCCTACAATGAGCAGTTCTTC. Its protein product is CASDGGTGGPSSYNEQFF.

This clone was counted a few times. The V gene is TRBV14, the J gene TRBJ1-2; D may be TRBD1 (5 bases). The V end lost 2 bases, the J end lost 2 bases, and 6 bases lay between the germline ends. Germline V gene sequence: CDR1 SGHDN, CDR2 FVKESK. This CDR3 region has 13 residues. CDR3 DNA sequence: TGTGCCAGCAGCCAACAGGGCAACTATGGCTACACCTTC. Its protein product is CASSQQGNYGYTF. Full variable domain (remainder filled in from reference TRBV14 and TRBJ1-2): EAGVTQFPSHSVIEKGQTVTLRCDPISGHDNLYWYRRVMGKEIKFLLHFVKESKQDESGMPNNRFLAERTGGTYSTLKVQPAELEDSGVYFCASSQQGNYGYTFGSGTRLTVV.

A few counts support this clone. The chain carries TRBV25-1 and TRBJ2-7; 9 bases are a match to TRBD1. V gave up 8 bases and J gave up 5 bases; unmatched junction bases: 7. CDR1 MGHDK and CDR2 SYGVNS come from the germline V gene. The CDR3 is 13 residues long. The CDR3 spells CASRTGGADEQYF. CDR3 coding DNA: TGTGCCAGCCGAACAGGGGGCGCGGACGAGCAGTACTTC.

This clone occurred a few times. This sequence joins TRBV10-2 and TRBJ1-5; 7 bases agree with TRBD1. The CDR3 loop spans 18 amino acids. The germline CDR1 and CDR2 sequences are WSHSY and SAAADI. V was pared by 0 bases and J by 4 bases, with 12 bases of the junction left unmatched. CDR3 protein: CASSESPWTTGINQPQHF. The CDR3 coding sequence is TGCGCCAGCAGTGAGTCCCCTTGGACGACAGGGATAAATCAGCCCCAGCATTTT.

The chain joins TRBV5-5 to TRBJ2-3; D is perhaps TRBD2 (5 bases). Looked up from germline, CDR1 is SGHKS and CDR2 is YYEKEE (reference sequence). The CDR3 extends over 15 amino acids. V was cut by 4 bases and J by 1 base, with 13 bases left in between. CDR3 sequence reads: CASSPNGVRTDTQYF. The CDR3 nucleotides are TGTGCCAGCAGCCCCAACGGGGTTCGCACAGATACGCAGTATTTT.

This chain uses TRBV6-6 with TRBJ1-6; TRBD1 aligns across 7 bases. The CDR3 is 14 residues long. Germline assignment: CDR1 MNHNY and CDR2 SVGAGI (reference sequence). The J segment lost 10 bases and the V segment lost 7 bases, leaving 10 bases of the junction unmatched. This chain's CDR3 is CASNDRELYSPLHF. In DNA form, the CDR3 reads TGTGCCAGCAACGACAGGGAGTTGTACTCACCCCTCCACTTT.

J is TRBJ1-2 and V is TRBV7-9; D is uncertain. The V end was cut by 3 bases, the J end by 2 bases, with 7 bases between. The length of the CDR3 is 13 residues. Germline V gives CDR1 SEHNR, CDR2 FQNEAQ (reference sequence). The CDR3 region has the DNA TGTGCCAGCAGCTTGGGAGAGAACTATGGCTACACCTTC. It is translated as CASSLGENYGYTF.

This clone came up a few times. J is TRBJ2-5 and V is TRBV28; tentative D call: TRBD1 (6 bases). Trimming cost V 6 bases and J 4 bases, with 9 bases left between them. The CDR3 covers 12 residues. CDR1 MDHEN and CDR2 SYDVKM come from the germline V gene. In DNA, the CDR3 is TGTGCCAGCAGAAAACAGGGAGAGACCCAGTACTTC. Residues: CASRKQGETQYF.

The genes are TRBV2 and TRBJ2-1; TRBD2 matches at 9 bases. This CDR3 is built from 18 residues. V gave up 1 base and J gave up 4 bases; unmatched junction bases: 11. Germline V lookup: CDR1 SNHLY, CDR2 FYNNEI. CDR3 DNA sequence: TGTGCCAGCAGTGAAGTTAGCGGGGGCACGTCGCCTTACAATGAGCAGTTCTTC. It encodes CASSEVSGGTSPYNEQFF.

Comments on this clone: The same CDR3 can be traced to other DNA sequences in this sample. This rearrangement joins TRBV5-1 to TRBJ2-3; 9 nucleotides align to TRBD2. This CDR3 has 14 amino acids. V shed 1 base and J 3 bases; nucleotides not matched to a gene: 0. Germline V gene lookup returns CDR1 SGHRS and CDR2 YFSETQ. For the CDR3, the DNA is TGCGCCAGCAGCTTGACTAGCGGGACAGATACGCAGTATTTT. Its translation is CASSLTSGTDTQYF.

About this clone: Without the conserved terminal phenylalanine or tryptophan, this CDR3 likely stems from a read error. The limits of the CDR3 on the DNA are not certain, so only TCRdb's listed CDR3 is given. The chain recombines TRBV6-6 with TRBJ1-1; the table's TRBD1 call for D was not verified on the DNA. Germline V gene lookup returns CDR1 MNHNY and CDR2 SVGAGI (reference sequence). A total of 9 residues make up the CDR3, ends included. CDR3 sequence: CASSEVQGL.

This rearrangement joins TRBV5-4 to TRBJ1-1, with 7 positions matching TRBD1. The CDR3 consists of 14 residues. V shed 4 bases, J shed 1 base, and the junction held 4 bases outside the gene matches. The germline CDR1 and CDR2 sequences are SGHNT and YYREEE (reference sequence). The CDR3, as DNA: TGTGCCAGCAGCCCGGGACAGAAGAACACTGAAGCTTTCTTT. Its translation: CASSPGQKNTEAFF.